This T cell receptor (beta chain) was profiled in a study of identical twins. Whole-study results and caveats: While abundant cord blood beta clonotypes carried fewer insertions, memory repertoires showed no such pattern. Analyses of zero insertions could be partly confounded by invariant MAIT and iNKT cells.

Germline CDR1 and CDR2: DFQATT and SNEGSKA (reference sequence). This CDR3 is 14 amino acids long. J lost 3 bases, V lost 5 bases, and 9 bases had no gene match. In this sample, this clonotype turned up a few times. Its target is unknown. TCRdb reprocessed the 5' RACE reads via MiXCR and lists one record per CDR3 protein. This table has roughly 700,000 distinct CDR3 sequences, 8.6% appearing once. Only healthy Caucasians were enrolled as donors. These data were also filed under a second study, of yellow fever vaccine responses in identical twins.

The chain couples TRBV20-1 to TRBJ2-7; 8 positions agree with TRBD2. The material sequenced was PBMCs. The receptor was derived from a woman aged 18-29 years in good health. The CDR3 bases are TGCAGTGCTCAGAGCGGGAGAAGAATCTACGAGCAGTACTTC. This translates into CSAQSGRRIYEQYF.